The 11 T cell receptor beta chains listed next were all sequenced from one sample in a study of cytomegalovirus exposure and HLA in healthy donors. PCR was performed using 60 Vbeta and 13 Jbeta primers. The data were produced by immunoSEQ multiplex PCR, yet TCRdb's version contains in-frame clones alone and is incomplete. Found here are 150,000 to 250,000 clones, 79% of them singletons; the top ten hold about 1.4%. Sequencing was carried out using PBMCs. These receptors were collected from a girl between 5 and 17 years old in good health and CMV-seropositive.

A note on this clone: This sample also contains other DNA sequences that code for the same CDR3. The chain links TRBV6-5 to TRBJ1-5; D is perhaps TRBD1 (6 bases). CDR3 length equals 14 residues. From germline, CDR1 is MNHEY and CDR2 SVGAGI. Trimming cost V 2 bases and J 4 bases, with 9 bases left between them. The CDR3 DNA follows: TGTGCCAGCAGTTACGGTCAGGGGAATCAGCCCCAGCATTTT. Amino acids: CASSYGQGNQPQHF.

There are a few counts of this clone. The chain joins TRBV9 to TRBJ1-6, with D maybe TRBD1 (6 bases). Trimming took 0 bases from V and 8 from J, leaving 15 bases between them. Germline CDR1 SGDLS, CDR2 YYNGEE. The CDR3 covers 16 residues. CDR3 in amino acids: CASSVGPHRVDSPLHF. The CDR3 nucleotides read TGTGCCAGCAGCGTAGGGCCACACAGGGTGGATTCACCCCTCCACTTT.

The chain recombines TRBV7-8 with TRBJ2-3, with 11 bases aligning to TRBD2. The V gene end was trimmed by 5 bases and the J gene end by 3 bases; junction bases not matched to a gene: 7. CDR3 length equals 16 residues. Looked up from germline, CDR1 is SGHVS and CDR2 is FQNEAQ. CDR3 amino acids: CASSLIAGGPTDTQYF. For the CDR3, the DNA is TGTGCCAGCAGCCTCATAGCGGGGGGGCCGACAGATACGCAGTATTTT.

The rearrangement links TRBV7-8 to TRBJ1-2; 7 nucleotides align to TRBD1. Germline V CDR1 and CDR2: SGHVS, FQNEAQ. V shed 2 bases, J shed 2 bases, and the junction held 2 bases outside the gene matches. This CDR3 is built from 14 residues. The CDR3 region is CASSLQGENYGYTF. CDR3 nucleotides: TGTGCCAGCAGCTTACAGGGGGAGAACTATGGCTACACCTTC. The full variable domain, with the rest looked up from reference TRBV7-8 and TRBJ1-2, is GAGVSQSPRYKVAKRGQDVALRCDPISGHVSLFWYQQALGQGPEFLTYFQNEAQLDKSGLPSDRFFAERPEGSVSTLKIQRTQQEDSAVYLCASSLQGENYGYTFGSGTRLTVV.

The rearrangement uses TRBV6-1 and TRBJ2-1; D unresolved. Germline V gives CDR1 MNHNS, CDR2 SASEGT. V gave up 10 bases and J gave up 1 base, with 8 bases separating them. This CDR3 is 12 amino acids long. This CDR3 is CATGLSYNEQFF. As DNA, the CDR3 is TGTGCCACCGGTTTGTCCTACAATGAGCAGTTCTTC.

The chain combines TRBV4-2 with TRBJ2-1, with D hard to call. This CDR3 has 13 amino acids. Germline V lookup: CDR1 LGHNA, CDR2 YNFKEQ. V dropped 1 base and J dropped 5 bases, with 6 bases sitting between them. The CDR3 loop reads CASSQAIDNEQFF. In DNA form, the CDR3 reads TGTGCCAGCAGCCAAGCAATAGACAATGAGCAGTTCTTC.

The chain couples TRBV12-5 to TRBJ1-3; TRBD1 aligns across 9 bases. V lost 7 bases and J lost 2; bases outside the gene matches: 9. The CDR3 extends over 16 amino acids. CDR1 LGHNT and CDR2 FRNRAP come from the germline V gene. Here the CDR3 reads CASALGTGKAGNTIYF. CDR3 bases: TGTGCTAGTGCCCTGGGGACAGGGAAGGCTGGAAACACCATATATTTT.

This rearrangement joins TRBV28 to TRBJ2-1, with a tentative D call TRBD1 (5 bases). There are 18 residues in the CDR3. V dropped 3 bases and J dropped 2 bases, with 20 bases sitting between them. Germline V CDR1 and CDR2: MDHEN, SYDVKM. The CDR3 DNA reads as TGTGCCAGCAGTTTTAGGACATCGCCAAGGGGCACCTACAATGAGCAGTTCTTC. It specifies CASSFRTSPRGTYNEQFF. Variable domain in full (rest from reference TRBV28 and TRBJ2-1): DVKVTQSSRYLVKRTGEKVFLECVQDMDHENMFWYRQDPGLGLRLIYFSYDVKMKEKGDIPEGYSVSREKKERFSLILESASTNQTSMYLCASSFRTSPRGTYNEQFFGPGTRLTVL.

V usage is TRBV11-2 and J usage is TRBJ1-4; D not resolved. The ends were cut back, 1 base at V and 8 bases at J, with 11 bases in the middle. The CDR3 loop spans 14 amino acids. The germline CDR1 and CDR2 sequences are SGHAT and FQNNGV. The DNA for the CDR3 is TGTGCCAGCAGCTTAGGGAGGGTTGGGGAAAAACTGTTTTTT. Translated, it gives CASSLGRVGEKLFF.

This chain joins TRBV7-8 and TRBJ2-2, with 7 nucleotides matching TRBD1. Germline V CDR1 and CDR2: SGHVS, FQNEAQ. J was trimmed by 6 bases and V by 4 bases; bases with no gene match: 11. This CDR3 is 16 amino acids long. The CDR3 loop is CASSSQPRTGSGELFF. The DNA for the CDR3 is TGTGCCAGCAGCTCACAACCACGGACAGGCTCCGGGGAGCTGTTTTTT. Full variable domain (missing parts from reference TRBV7-8 and TRBJ2-2): GAGVSQSPRYKVAKRGQDVALRCDPISGHVSLFWYQQALGQGPEFLTYFQNEAQLDKSGLPSDRFFAERPEGSVSTLKIQRTQQEDSAVYLCASSSQPRTGSGELFFGEGSRLTVL.

The chain carries TRBV6-5 and TRBJ2-7, with 7 nucleotides matching TRBD1. The CDR3 is 13 amino acids. V lost 5 bases, J lost 2 bases, and 3 bases stayed unmatched. Germline values: CDR1 MNHEY, CDR2 SVGAGI. The CDR3 nucleotides read TGTGCCAGCAGTCGGACAGGTACCTACGAGCAGTACTTC. Protein: CASSRTGTYEQYF.